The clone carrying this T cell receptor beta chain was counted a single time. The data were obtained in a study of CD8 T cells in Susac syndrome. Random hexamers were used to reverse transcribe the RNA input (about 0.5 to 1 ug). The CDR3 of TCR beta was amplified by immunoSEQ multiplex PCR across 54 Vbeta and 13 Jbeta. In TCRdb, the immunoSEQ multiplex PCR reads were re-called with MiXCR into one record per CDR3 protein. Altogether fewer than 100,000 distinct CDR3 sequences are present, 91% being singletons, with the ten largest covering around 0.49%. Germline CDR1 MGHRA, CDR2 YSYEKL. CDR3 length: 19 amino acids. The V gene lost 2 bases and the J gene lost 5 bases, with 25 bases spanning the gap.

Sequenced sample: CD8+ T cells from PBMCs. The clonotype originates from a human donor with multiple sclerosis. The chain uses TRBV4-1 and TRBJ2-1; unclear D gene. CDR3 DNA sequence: TGCGCCAGCAGCCAAACCGACCGTGTGATGTCCCGAAAACACAATGAGCAGTTCTTC. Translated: CASSQTDRVMSRKHNEQFF.